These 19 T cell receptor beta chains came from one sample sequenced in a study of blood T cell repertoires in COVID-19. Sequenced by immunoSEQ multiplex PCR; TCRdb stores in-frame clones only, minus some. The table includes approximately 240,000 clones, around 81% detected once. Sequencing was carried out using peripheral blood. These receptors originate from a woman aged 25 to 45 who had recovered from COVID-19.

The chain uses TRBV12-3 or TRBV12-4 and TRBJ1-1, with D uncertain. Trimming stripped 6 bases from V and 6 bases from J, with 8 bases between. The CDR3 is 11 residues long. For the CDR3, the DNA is TGTGCCAGCAGCGTGGGCCCTGAAGCTTTCTTT. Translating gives CASSVGPEAFF.

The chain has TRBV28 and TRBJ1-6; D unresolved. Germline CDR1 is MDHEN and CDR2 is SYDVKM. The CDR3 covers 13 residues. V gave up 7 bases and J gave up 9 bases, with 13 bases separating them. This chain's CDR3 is CASKEREPSPLHF. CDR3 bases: TGTGCCAGCAAGGAGAGGGAGCCTTCACCCCTCCACTTT.

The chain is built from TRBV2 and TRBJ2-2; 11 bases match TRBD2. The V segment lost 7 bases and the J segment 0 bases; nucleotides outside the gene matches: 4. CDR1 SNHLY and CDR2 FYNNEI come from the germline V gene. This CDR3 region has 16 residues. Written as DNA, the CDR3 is TGTGCCAGCACCAGACTAGCGGGATCGAACACCGGGGAGCTGTTTTTT. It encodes CASTRLAGSNTGELFF.

The CDR3 nucleotides are TGTGCCACCGGGGGCCTCCAAGGGACTGAAGCTTTCTTT. As protein: CATGGLQGTEAFF. The gene calls are TRBV24-1 and TRBJ1-1, with D possibly TRBD1 on 6 matching bases. V was trimmed by 9 bases and J by 5 bases, leaving 15 bases between them. This CDR3 is built from 13 residues. CDR1 is KGHDR, CDR2 SFDVKD, per germline.

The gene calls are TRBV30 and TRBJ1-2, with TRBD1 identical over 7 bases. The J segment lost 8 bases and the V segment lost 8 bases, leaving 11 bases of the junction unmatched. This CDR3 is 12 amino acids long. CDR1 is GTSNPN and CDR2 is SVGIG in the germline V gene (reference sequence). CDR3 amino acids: CALSPGQFGYTF. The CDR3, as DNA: TGTGCCCTCAGCCCGGGACAGTTCGGCTACACCTTC.

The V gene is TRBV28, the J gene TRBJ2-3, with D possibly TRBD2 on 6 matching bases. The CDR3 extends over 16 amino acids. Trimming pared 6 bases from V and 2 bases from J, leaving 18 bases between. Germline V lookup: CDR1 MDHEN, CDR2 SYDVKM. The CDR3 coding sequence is TGTGCCAGCAGGACAAGGAGGGCCGGGATCACAGATACGCAGTATTTT. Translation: CASRTRRAGITDTQYF.

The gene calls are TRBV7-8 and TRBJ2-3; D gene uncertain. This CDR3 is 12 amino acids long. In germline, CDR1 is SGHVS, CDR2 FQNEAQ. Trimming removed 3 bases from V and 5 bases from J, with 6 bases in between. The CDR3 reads CASSLSQDTQYF. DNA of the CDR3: TGTGCCAGCAGCTTGAGCCAAGATACGCAGTATTTT.

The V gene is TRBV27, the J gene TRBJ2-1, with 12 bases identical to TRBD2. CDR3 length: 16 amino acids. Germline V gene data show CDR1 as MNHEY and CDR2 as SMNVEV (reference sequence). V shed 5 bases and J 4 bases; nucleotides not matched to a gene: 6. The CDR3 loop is CASSPLTSGSYNEQFF. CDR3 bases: TGTGCCAGCAGTCCCCTGACTAGCGGGAGTTACAATGAGCAGTTCTTC.

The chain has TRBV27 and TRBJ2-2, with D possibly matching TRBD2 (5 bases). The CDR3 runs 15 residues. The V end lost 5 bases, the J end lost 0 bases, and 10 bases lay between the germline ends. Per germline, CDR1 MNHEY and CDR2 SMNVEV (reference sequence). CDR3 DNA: TGTGCCAGCAGTGTCGCGGGTTCGAACACCGGGGAGCTGTTTTTT. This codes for CASSVAGSNTGELFF.

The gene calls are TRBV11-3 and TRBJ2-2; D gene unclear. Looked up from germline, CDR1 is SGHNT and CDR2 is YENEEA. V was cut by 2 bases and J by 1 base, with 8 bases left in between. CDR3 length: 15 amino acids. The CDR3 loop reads CASSLKSENTGELFF. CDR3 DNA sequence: TGTGCCAGCAGCTTAAAATCAGAGAACACCGGGGAGCTGTTTTTT.

The CDR3 bases are TGTGCCAGCAACCTAGCGGAAAACACAGATACGCAGTATTTT. Translation gives CASNLAENTDTQYF. J is TRBJ2-3 and V is TRBV9; TRBD2 matches 7 bases. The V and J ends lost 6 bases and 2 bases, in that order; junction bases with no gene match: 6. The CDR3 sequence is 14 residues long. Germline values: CDR1 SGDLS, CDR2 YYNGEE. Looking up the rest from reference TRBV9 and TRBJ2-3 gives the full variable domain: DSGVTQTPKHLITATGQRVTLRCSPRSGDLSVYWYQQSLDQGLQFLIQYYNGEERAKGNILERFSAQQFPDLHSELNLSSLELGDSALYFCASNLAENTDTQYFGPGTRLTVL.

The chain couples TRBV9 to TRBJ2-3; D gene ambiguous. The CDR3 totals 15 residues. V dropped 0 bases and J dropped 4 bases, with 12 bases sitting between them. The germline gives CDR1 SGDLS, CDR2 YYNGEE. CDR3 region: CASSVGATTADTQYF. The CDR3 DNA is TGTGCCAGCAGCGTAGGTGCGACCACAGCAGATACGCAGTATTTT.

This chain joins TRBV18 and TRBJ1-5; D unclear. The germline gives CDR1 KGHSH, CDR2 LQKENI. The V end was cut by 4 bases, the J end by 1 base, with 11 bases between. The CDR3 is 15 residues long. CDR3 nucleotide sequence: TGTGCCAGCTCACTAACTCCGGGAAGCAATCAGCCCCAGCATTTT. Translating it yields CASSLTPGSNQPQHF.

The CDR3: CASSAVAGGSYEQYF. In DNA, the CDR3 is TGTGCCAGCAGTGCCGTAGCGGGAGGGTCCTACGAGCAGTACTTC. This chain connects TRBV6-4 to TRBJ2-7, with TRBD2 matching 11 bases. The CDR3 sequence is 15 residues long. J was trimmed by 1 base and V by 4 bases; bases with no gene match: 3. Germline V lookup: CDR1 MRHNA, CDR2 SNTAGT.

The CDR3 reads CASSQAAGLAGEQFF. The CDR3, as DNA: TGCGCCAGCAGCCAAGCGGCGGGACTCGCTGGGGAGCAGTTCTTC. The gene calls are TRBV4-1 and TRBJ2-1, with D perhaps TRBD2 (6 bases). Per germline, CDR1 MGHRA and CDR2 YSYEKL. This CDR3 has 15 residues. Trimming cost V 1 base and J 10 bases, with 17 bases left between them.

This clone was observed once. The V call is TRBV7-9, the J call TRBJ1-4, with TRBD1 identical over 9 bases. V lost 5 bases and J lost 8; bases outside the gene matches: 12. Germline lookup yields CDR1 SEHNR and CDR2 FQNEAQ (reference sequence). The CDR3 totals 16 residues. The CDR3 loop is CASSPLRTGAEEKLFF. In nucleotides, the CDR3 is TGTGCCAGCAGCCCCCTCCGGACAGGGGCCGAGGAAAAACTGTTTTTT.

CDR3 residues: CASRQAGAVDTQYF. CDR3 sequence (DNA): TGCGCCAGCAGACAAGCGGGAGCGGTAGATACGCAGTATTTT. V usage is TRBV5-1 and J usage is TRBJ2-3; 8 nucleotides align to TRBD2. Germline V lookup: CDR1 SGHRS, CDR2 YFSETQ. Trimming cost V 5 bases and J 5 bases; bases outside gene matches: 7. The CDR3 has 14 residues. Full variable domain (remainder filled in from reference TRBV5-1 and TRBJ2-3): KAGVTQTPRYLIKTRGQQVTLSCSPISGHRSVSWYQQTPGQGLQFLFEYFSETQRNKGNFPGRFSGRQFSNSRSEMNVSTLELGDSALYLCASRQAGAVDTQYFGPGTRLTVL.

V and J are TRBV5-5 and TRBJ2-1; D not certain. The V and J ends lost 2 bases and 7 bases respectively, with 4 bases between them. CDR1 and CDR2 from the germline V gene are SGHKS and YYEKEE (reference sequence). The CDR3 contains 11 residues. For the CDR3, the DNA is TGTGCCAGCAGCTTTATTAATGAGCAGTTCTTC. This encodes CASSFINEQFF.

The CDR3 protein is CATSSPIAGVLKETQYF. The CDR3 DNA reads TGTGCCACCAGCAGTCCTATAGCGGGAGTATTGAAAGAGACCCAGTACTTC. The V gene is TRBV15, the J gene TRBJ2-5, with 9 bases matching TRBD2. The CDR3 is 17 residues long. CDR1 is LNHNV, CDR2 YYDKDF, per germline (reference sequence). V was clipped by 3 bases and J by 3 bases; unmatched bases: 11.